These T cell receptor beta chains were read from a single sample in a study of blood T cells in healthy people across ages. TCRdb reprocessed the 5' RACE reads with MiXCR, giving one entry per CDR3 protein. This repertoire shows approximately 850,000 distinct CDR3 sequences, around 42% found once; its top ten account for roughly 19%. Sequencing used blood. The receptors here all came from a man between 60 and 75 years old in good health. Each CDR3 is given with its conserved first and last residue. A D gene is named only where the DNA matches it firmly. Clone size is shown for a subset of rows, as once, few, many or a class of expanded clone.

clone_size | j_call | v_call | cdr3_length | d_call | cdr3_nt | cdr3_aa
NA | TRBJ2-3 | TRBV20-1 | 15 | TRBD2 | TGCAGTGCCAAGGGACTAGCGGACCCCACAGATACGCAGTATTTT | CSAKGLADPTDTQYF
NA | TRBJ1-2 | TRBV7-9 | 13 | NA | TGTGCCAGCAGCCCCGAGGAGGGACTTGGCTACACCTTC | CASSPEEGLGYTF
NA | TRBJ2-5 | TRBV29-1 | 14 | NA | TGCAGCGCCACCTTCCCAGGGACCCAAGAGACCCAGTACTTC | CSATFPGTQETQYF
NA | TRBJ2-2 | TRBV12-3/TRBV12-4 | 11 | NA | TGTGCCAGCGGGGGATCCGGGGAGCTGTTTTTT | CASGGSGELFF
once | TRBJ2-7 | TRBV4-1 | 18 | TRBD2 | TGCGCCAGCAGCCAAGAAGGTTTCTCGGCCAGCGGGAAATACGAGCAGTACTTC | CASSQEGFSASGKYEQYF
once | TRBJ1-5 | TRBV10-3 | 14 | NA | TGTGCCATCAGGGGGGAAGTTAGCAATCAGCCCCAGCATTTT | CAIRGEVSNQPQHF
NA | TRBJ2-2 | TRBV20-1 | 15 | TRBD1 | TGCAGTGCTAAAACGACAGGGTCGAACACCGGGGAGCTGTTTTTT | CSAKTTGSNTGELFF
NA | TRBJ1-2 | TRBV15 | 20 | TRBD1 | TGTGCCACCAGCAGAGCTAAGGGCCCGGACAGGGGGTTTCCAAACTATGGCTACACCTTC | CATSRAKGPDRGFPNYGYTF
NA | TRBJ1-5 | TRBV7-9 | 16 | TRBD1 | TGTGCCAGCAGCTTAGGGGACAGGGGGGAAGATCAGCCCCAGCATTTT | CASSLGDRGEDQPQHF
NA | TRBJ2-3 | TRBV5-1 | 13 | NA | TGCGCCAGCAGCCGCAAGACAGGAGATACGCAGTATTTT | CASSRKTGDTQYF
NA | TRBJ1-4 | TRBV27 | 15 | NA | TGTGCCAGCAGTTTACGACAGAGTAACCATGAAAAACTGTTTTTT | CASSLRQSNHEKLFF
few | TRBJ2-4 | TRBV6-5 | 17 | TRBD2 | TGTGCCAGCAGTTCCCTTGGACTAGCGGGGGGCACGGACATTCAGTACTTC | CASSSLGLAGGTDIQYF
few | TRBJ2-6 | TRBV3-1 | 17 | NA | TGTGCCAGCAGCCAAGATGGGAGTAACTCTGGGGCCAACGTCCTGACTTTC | CASSQDGSNSGANVLTF
few | TRBJ2-5 | TRBV20-1 | 19 | TRBD2 | TGCAGTGCTAGCCCCCTACTAGCGGGGGGCCACGGGGCTCAAGAGACCCAGTACTTC | CSASPLLAGGHGAQETQYF